The following is a TCR beta chain sequence with its context. In the original processing: Using reference gene primer amplification, nucleated cell counts were estimated. Repertoires were generated with immunoSEQ multiplex PCR, while TCRdb's copy carries only in-frame clones and drops some. The V and J calls and clone size are taken from that table; D and trimming were inferred from the DNA. The sample carries around 300,000 clones, about nine tenths recorded once. From germline, CDR1 is SNHLY and CDR2 FYNNEI. This CDR3 comprises 14 residues. Trimming shortened V by 4 bases and J by 0 bases, and 7 bases separated the two germline ends. The data belong to a study of blood T cell repertoires in COVID-19. Study in general: The origin of the acute and convalescent COVID-19 samples was the United States, Italy and Spain. T cells, B-cell-depleted T cells, or PBMCs provided the cDNA or gDNA that served as material.

The receptor comes from a man in his forties or fifties with active or convalescent COVID-19. Sequencing was performed on peripheral blood. The chain joins TRBV2 to TRBJ1-5; D is undetermined. This CDR3 reads CASSAQFSNQPQHF. In DNA, the CDR3 is TGTGCCAGCAGTGCCCAATTTAGCAATCAGCCCCAGCATTTT.